This T cell receptor (beta chain) was obtained from a study of PD-L1 blockade in urothelial cancer. Turning to the study itself: Blood analyses occurred 3 weeks (second dose) and 6 weeks post treatment start.

As to time point: pretreatment peripheral blood. Patients yielded 1 to 8 samples each, pretreatment and on-treatment. The germline gives CDR1 SGHRS, CDR2 YFSETQ. The junction had 10 bases not matched to a gene; V was cut back by 4 bases and J by 5 bases. This CDR3 region has 17 residues. Here immunoSEQ multiplex PCR was the method, and the copy in TCRdb shows in-frame clones only, minus some. The sample has some 66,000 clones, about 90% seen once. This chain joins TRBV5-1 and TRBJ2-3, with 13 bases that match TRBD2. This specimen consisted of PBMCs, obtained around atezolizumab (anti-PD-L1) treatment. The receptor comes from a man between 60 and 75 years old with urothelial cancer. The chain's CDR3 is CASSVTSGGGQVDTQYF. CDR3 in DNA: TGCGCCAGCAGCGTAACTAGCGGGGGGGGGCAGGTAGATACGCAGTATTTT. The full variable domain, in which reference TRBV5-1 and TRBJ2-3 provide the parts outside the CDR3, is KAGVTQTPRYLIKTRGQQVTLSCSPISGHRSVSWYQQTPGQGLQFLFEYFSETQRNKGNFPGRFSGRQFSNSRSEMNVSTLELGDSALYLCASSVTSGGGQVDTQYFGPGTRLTVL.